The 22 T cell receptor beta chains given below trace back to one sample, sequenced in a study of OX40 agonist ivuxolimab in advanced cancers. Using immunoSEQ multiplex PCR, the repertoire was profiled, and TCRdb retains in-frame clones only, with some absent. This table has about 79,000 clones, over 70% appearing once. Sequences were derived from CD4+ or CD8+ T cells sorted from blood, sampled in a trial of the OX40 agonist ivuxolimab. Receptors were obtained from an adult with an advanced solid tumor such as melanoma, head and neck, liver or kidney cancer.

The chain is built from TRBV9 and TRBJ1-1; D is ambiguous. V gave up 0 bases and J gave up 5 bases, with 11 bases separating them. The CDR3 covers 14 residues. The germline CDR1 and CDR2 sequences are SGDLS and YYNGEE. The CDR3 DNA is TGTGCCAGCAGCGTAGGTGGGGTTAAGACTGAAGCTTTCTTT. Amino acid sequence: CASSVGGVKTEAFF.

The J gene is TRBJ1-5, the V gene TRBV4-1; D might be TRBD1 (5 bases). Germline V gene sequence: CDR1 MGHRA, CDR2 YSYEKL. The V end lost 5 bases, the J end lost 0 bases, and 11 bases lay between the germline ends. The CDR3 length is 15 residues. The CDR3, as DNA: TGCGCCAGCAGCGACAGAACTTATAGCAATCAGCCCCAGCATTTT. Amino acid sequence: CASSDRTYSNQPQHF.

The rearrangement uses TRBV7-2 and TRBJ1-4; no clear D gene. V dropped 5 bases and J dropped 0 bases, with 7 bases sitting between them. Germline-derived CDR1 and CDR2 are SGHTA and FQGNSA. CDR3 length: 14 amino acids. The CDR3 spells CASSRTPTNEKLFF. CDR3 nucleotide sequence: TGTGCCAGCAGCCGGACCCCAACTAATGAAAAACTGTTTTTT.

V gene TRBV5-4 combines with J gene TRBJ2-2; 10 positions agree with TRBD1. V shed 4 bases and J 6 bases; nucleotides not matched to a gene: 9. There are 16 residues in the CDR3. Germline V gene sequence: CDR1 SGHNT, CDR2 YYREEE (reference sequence). CDR3 DNA: TGTGCCAGCAGCAACGGACGGGACAGGGGAGCCGGGGAGCTGTTTTTT. This sequence encodes CASSNGRDRGAGELFF.

The V gene is TRBV6-5, the J gene TRBJ2-2; D is unresolved. The V end lost 3 bases, the J end lost 1 base, and 3 bases lay between the germline ends. The CDR3 extends over 13 amino acids. From germline, CDR1 is MNHEY and CDR2 SVGAGI. The CDR3 sequence is CASSYQNTGELFF. The CDR3, as DNA: TGTGCCAGCAGTTATCAGAACACCGGGGAGCTGTTTTTT.

The gene calls are TRBV5-6 and TRBJ2-7; the match to TRBD1 covers 8 bases. V was pared by 5 bases and J by 4 bases, with 2 bases of the junction left unmatched. This CDR3 has 12 residues. The germline V gene has CDR1 SGHDT and CDR2 YYEEEE. The CDR3 DNA reads as TGTGCCAGCAGTAGGGACAGGTACGAGCAGTACTTC. Amino acid sequence: CASSRDRYEQYF.

The chain recombines TRBV7-8 with TRBJ2-7; TRBD1 or TRBD2 may be the D gene (7 bases each). V dropped 5 bases and J dropped 6 bases, with 17 bases sitting between them. Germline V gene sequence: CDR1 SGHVS, CDR2 FQNEAQ. This CDR3 contains 14 residues. The CDR3 here is CASSPDRRGFEQYF. DNA for the CDR3: TGTGCCAGCAGCCCGGACAGGCGGGGGTTCGAGCAGTACTTC.

This chain connects TRBV19 to TRBJ1-5, with no clear D. V lost 6 bases, J lost 2 bases, and 11 bases lay in between. Per germline, CDR1 LNHDA and CDR2 SQIVND (reference sequence). The CDR3 consists of 14 residues. CDR3 in amino acids: CASSGEKGNQPQHF. Here the CDR3 DNA reads TGTGCCAGTAGCGGTGAGAAGGGCAATCAGCCCCAGCATTTT.

The chain combines TRBV19 with TRBJ1-2; maybe TRBD1 (6 bases). The CDR3 length is 17 residues. The germline CDR1 and CDR2 sequences are LNHDA and SQIVND (reference sequence). The ends were cut back, 0 bases at V and 4 bases at J, with 18 bases in the middle. CDR3 sequence (DNA): TGTGCCAGTAGTATAGAGGCCCAGGGGACGCTAAGCTATGGCTACACCTTC. It specifies CASSIEAQGTLSYGYTF.

V usage is TRBV19 and J usage is TRBJ1-5, with unresolved D. The CDR3 contains 16 residues. Trimming removed 5 bases from V and 5 bases from J, with 19 bases in between. CDR1 LNHDA and CDR2 SQIVND come from the germline V gene (reference sequence). The CDR3 sequence is CASSFVGRYRHQPQHF. The CDR3 nucleotides are TGTGCCAGTAGTTTCGTCGGCAGGTACCGACATCAGCCCCAGCATTTT.

The chain combines TRBV11-2 with TRBJ1-3; 7 positions agree with TRBD1. The CDR3 consists of 14 residues. Germline CDR1 reads SGHAT; CDR2 reads FQNNGV. V dropped 5 bases and J dropped 1; count of bases not matched to a gene: 2. DNA for the CDR3: TGTGCCAGCAGCGACAGGGCATCTGGAAACACCATATATTTT. This sequence encodes CASSDRASGNTIYF. Complete variable domain (other parts from reference TRBV11-2 and TRBJ1-3): EAGVAQSPRYKIIEKRQSVAFWCNPISGHATLYWYQQILGQGPKLLIQFQNNGVVDDSQLPKDRFSAERLKGVDSTLKIQPAKLEDSAVYLCASSDRASGNTIYFGEGSWLTVV.

This clone was counted a few times. The chain carries TRBV15 and TRBJ2-7; 8 bases line up with TRBD1. The CDR3 length is 13 residues. Germline V gene sequence: CDR1 LNHNV, CDR2 YYDKDF (reference sequence). V lost 3 bases and J lost 3; bases outside the gene matches: 1. CDR3 region: CATSSGQGYEQYF. The CDR3 nucleotides are TGTGCCACCAGCAGCGGACAGGGCTACGAGCAGTACTTC.

The rearrangement joins TRBV11-2 to TRBJ1-1, with unresolved D. The CDR3 runs to 13 residues. V gave up 2 bases and J gave up 4 bases, with 8 bases separating them. Germline CDR1 reads SGHAT; CDR2 reads FQNNGV. CDR3 residues: CASSLRSGTEAFF. DNA for the CDR3: TGTGCCAGCAGCTTAAGATCGGGCACTGAAGCTTTCTTT.

The count of this clone is one. V and J are TRBV11-2 and TRBJ2-1, with D unresolved. CDR1 is SGHAT, CDR2 FQNNGV, per germline. V lost 0 bases, J lost 8 bases, and 5 bases lay in between. The CDR3 is 12 amino acids. The CDR3 region is CASSLDGHEQFF. The CDR3 region has the DNA TGTGCCAGCAGCTTAGATGGGCATGAGCAGTTCTTC.

This clone was counted only a few times. The chain recombines TRBV7-8 with TRBJ2-7; 15 bases match TRBD2. CDR3 size: 18 residues. Germline loops: CDR1 SGHVS, CDR2 FQNEAQ. V was clipped by 4 bases and J by 7 bases; unmatched bases: 14. The CDR3 region has the DNA TGTGCCAGCAGCTCACACCCTCTGGGACTAGCGGGAGGAGAAGAGCAGTACTTC. The encoded protein is CASSSHPLGLAGGEEQYF.

The rearrangement links TRBV6-1 to TRBJ1-4; no clear D. V was trimmed by 6 bases and J by 0 bases, leaving 8 bases between them. This CDR3 spans 14 amino acids. Germline CDR1 MNHNS, CDR2 SASEGT. The CDR3 protein is CASRATATNEKLFF. The DNA for the CDR3 is TGTGCCAGCAGGGCAACAGCAACTAATGAAAAACTGTTTTTT.

The rearrangement uses TRBV25-1 and TRBJ2-5; D unclear. Germline CDR1 MGHDK, CDR2 SYGVNS. V lost 3 bases to trimming and J lost 7 bases, with 15 bases between them. The CDR3 totals 14 residues. In nucleotides, the CDR3 is TGTGCCAGCAGTGACACTTCATCAGGACCGACCCAGTACTTC. It codes for CASSDTSSGPTQYF.

The genes are TRBV7-2 and TRBJ2-5; D is uncertain. The CDR3 consists of 14 residues. Between the trimmed V and J ends, which lost 1 base and 4 bases, there was a span of 10 bases. CDR1 and CDR2 from the germline V gene are SGHTA and FQGNSA. This chain's CDR3 is CASSLVMGGETQYF. In DNA form, the CDR3 reads TGTGCCAGCAGCTTAGTCATGGGTGGAGAGACCCAGTACTTC.

The chain joins TRBV11-2 to TRBJ2-2; no definite D call. Trimming removed 0 bases from V and 3 bases from J, with 8 bases in between. Germline CDR1 reads SGHAT; CDR2 reads FQNNGV. CDR3 length: 15 residues. The CDR3 protein is CASSLDIDYTGELFF. As DNA, the CDR3 is TGTGCCAGCAGCTTAGATATTGATTACACCGGGGAGCTGTTTTTT.

The chain recombines TRBV27 with TRBJ1-2; D uncertain. The V end was cut by 2 bases, the J end by 1 base, with 11 bases between. The CDR3 length is 15 residues. Germline loops: CDR1 MNHEY, CDR2 SMNVEV (reference sequence). This chain's CDR3 is CASSLRAGINYGYTF. CDR3 DNA sequence: TGTGCCAGCAGTTTACGGGCTGGGATTAACTATGGCTACACCTTC.

The CDR3 sequence is CASSHYRQVTYEQYF. The CDR3 bases are TGTGCCAGCAGTCACTATCGACAGGTTACCTACGAGCAGTACTTC. The rearrangement uses TRBV6-6 and TRBJ2-7; possible D gene TRBD1, 6 bases. Trimming pared 5 bases from V and 2 bases from J, leaving 16 bases between. This CDR3 is 15 amino acids long. Per germline, CDR1 MNHNY and CDR2 SVGAGI (reference sequence).

The chain uses TRBV6-7 and TRBJ1-5; TRBD1 agrees at 8 bases. TRBV6-7 is marked as an open reading frame, function uncertain. This CDR3 is built from 13 residues. Losses at the gene ends were 6 bases for V and 6 bases for J; bases not matched to a gene: 4. DNA for the CDR3: TGTGCCAGCAGCTCAGGGGGCGGTCAGCCCCAGCATTTT. As protein: CASSSGGGQPQHF.